The 25 T cell receptor delta chains below were found in one sample sequenced in a study of γδ T cells in repeated Plasmodium falciparum infection. Vgamma9/Vdelta2+ and Vdelta2-negative gammadelta T cells were flow-sorted from PBMC for bulk sequencing. TCRdb reprocessed the multiplex PCR reads using CATT. The table records tens of thousands of delta-chain clones, roughly 2% of them present only once. The sample consisted of gamma-delta T cells from blood. The receptors here all came from a pool of human donors (malaria-infected and uninfected, not separated).

A remark on this clone: TCRdb's protein, taken from a much larger clone, differs from this DNA's translation at residue 19, likely owing to a read error; the protein displayed comes from the DNA. The rearrangement joins TRDV3 to TRDJ1; TRDD3 matches at 12 bases. TCRdb lists no J gene, so it was determined here by aligning the DNA to germline. V lost 4 bases, J lost 0 bases, and 42 bases stayed unmatched. Germline lookup yields CDR1 TVYSNPD and CDR2 GDNSRS (reference sequence). The CDR3 runs to 27 residues. CDR3 nucleotides: TGTGCCTCCCCGAGACTAACTTCCTACTGGGTACTGGGGGATACCGGCGCGCTGCGGCTGTACACCGATAAACTCATCTTT. It translates to CASPRLTSYWVLGDTGALRLYTDKLIF.

Only a few counts were recorded for this clone. The TCRdb protein, from a much larger clone, departs from this DNA's translation at residue 18, likely by read error; the protein shown derives from the DNA. No call exists for the J gene, whereas the V gene is TRDV3; TRDD3, as called in the table, went unchecked against the DNA. CDR3 length: 20 amino acids. CDR1 is TVYSNPD and CDR2 is GDNSRS in the germline V gene (reference sequence). As DNA, the CDR3 is TGTGCCTTTAGTGCCTTCCTACATTTTCCAGAACTGGGGGGCCCCGGCGAACCCATCTTT. Translating it yields CAFSAFLHFPELGGPGEPIF.

In its sample, this clone was seen a few times. TCRdb's protein for this DNA is that of a much larger clone and differs from the translation at residue 20, likely a read error; the protein shown is the DNA translation. The V and J genes are TRDV1 and TRDJ1; 10 nucleotides agree with TRDD3. TCRdb leaves out the J gene; it was filled in here by matching the DNA to germline. This CDR3 has 23 amino acids. Germline lookup yields CDR1 TSWWSYY and CDR2 QGS. Losses at the gene ends were 1 base for V and 9 bases for J; bases not matched to a gene: 32. Here the CDR3 reads CALGERDYETNEVGGYYSEELIF. CDR3 nucleotides: TGTGCTCTTGGGGAACGGGATTACGAAACCAACGAGGTTGGGGGATACTATTCGGAAGAACTCATCTTT.

Details on this clone: The amino acid sequence in TCRdb belongs to a much larger clone and departs from this DNA's translation at residue 13, likely a sequencing read error; the sequence shown is translated from the DNA. This chain links TRDV3 with TRDJ1; 10 nucleotides match TRDD3. Looked up from germline, CDR1 is TVYSNPD and CDR2 is GDNSRS (reference sequence). The CDR3 runs 18 residues. V gave up 4 bases and J gave up 3 bases; unmatched junction bases: 20. The DNA for the CDR3 is TGTGCCTATAGCTCTTCCGATGGGGGATACACCAACGCCGATAAACTCATCTTT. Its protein is CAYSSSDGGYTNADKLIF.

As concerns this clone: The likely explanation is a read error, given a far larger clone one base away. Other DNA sequences in the same sample also yield this CDR3. This chain links TRDV1 with TRDJ2, with 10 bases aligning to TRDD3. TCRdb gives no J gene; it was assigned here by matching the DNA to germline. The CDR3 extends over 22 amino acids. Per the germline V gene, CDR1 is TSWWSYY and CDR2 is QGS. CDR3 DNA: TGTGCCCTTGGGGAAGGGCGACTCCCTTGGGGGGATACGCATTCTTTGACAGCACAACTCTTCTTT. Amino acids: CALGEGRLPWGDTHSLTAQLFF.

This clone was seen repeatedly, ten times or more. TCRdb's protein, taken from a much larger clone, differs from this DNA's translation at residue 21, likely owing to a read error; the protein displayed comes from the DNA. V gene TRDV1 combines with J gene TRDJ1, with 13 positions matching TRDD3. CDR3 length: 24 amino acids. From germline, CDR1 is TSWWSYY and CDR2 QGS. CDR3 DNA sequence: TGTGCTCTTGGGGAAGCGGTAGGAACGGTCAAAACTCCGTACTGGGGGATACGCACCGATGAACTCATCTTT. Encoded protein: CALGEAVGTVKTPYWGIRTDELIF.

Many counts were recorded for this clone. This DNA translates differently at residue 5 from the TCRdb protein, which is that of a much larger clone; a read error is likely, and the protein shown is the DNA's own translation. The rearrangement uses TRDV2 and TRDJ1; 11 bases match TRDD3. The J gene, left out of TCRdb, was set here by checking the DNA against germline. CDR3 length: 17 amino acids. V shed 3 bases and J 7 bases; nucleotides not matched to a gene: 15. CDR1 is GEAIGNYY, CDR2 EKD, per germline. The CDR3 here is CACDAGDGGYAGAKLIF. Here the CDR3 DNA reads TGTGCCTGTGACGCCGGTGATGGGGGATACGCTGGGGCTAAACTCATCTTT.

Regarding this clone: A far larger clone is just one base off, so this is likely a read error. Different DNA sequences within this sample yield the same CDR3. The genes are TRDV1 and TRDJ2; TRDD3 is a possible D gene (8 bases). TCRdb carries no J gene annotation; the J gene was assigned here by matching the DNA with germline. The CDR3 sequence is 23 residues long. Germline V gives CDR1 TSWWSYY, CDR2 QGS. The CDR3 loop is CALGAMAFLHFTGGPALTAQLFF. In DNA form, the CDR3 reads TGTGCTCTAGGGGCGATGGCCTTCCTCCATTTCACTGGGGGTCCCGCTTTGACAGCACAACTCTTCTTT.

This clone has ten or more counts. The protein given by TCRdb reflects a much larger clone and differs at residue 10 from this DNA's translation, likely from a read error; the protein shown is the DNA's translation. The chain links TRDV3 to TRDJ1; D call uncertain. The germline V gene has CDR1 TVYSNPD and CDR2 GDNSRS (reference sequence). V lost 2 bases and J 3 bases, leaving 19 bases between the germline ends. The CDR3 is 15 residues long. The CDR3 region has the DNA TGTGCCTTTGCCCGTGAGGGCCCTGGAGCCGATAAACTCATCTTT. It translates to CAFAREGPGADKLIF.

This clone was counted many times. The likely explanation is a read error, given a far larger clone one base away. Other DNA sequences in the sample encode the same CDR3. This chain uses TRDV1 with TRDJ2, with D unclear. This CDR3 region has 18 residues. V lost 5 bases and J lost 8, with 27 bases in between. Germline values: CDR1 TSWWSYY, CDR2 QGS. CDR3 sequence (DNA): TGTGCTCTTGGGAATCTAAATCCCATTACACTTGGAACGGCACAACTCTTCTTT. Encoded protein: CALGNLNPITLGTAQLFF.

This clone appeared many times. This chain uses TRDV1 with TRDJ1, with D possibly being TRDD3 (6 bases). Germline CDR1 TSWWSYY, CDR2 QGS. The CDR3 runs to 17 residues. V lost 2 bases and J lost 0, with 16 bases in between. The CDR3 reads CALGEFPRTGYTDKLIF. CDR3 nucleotides: TGTGCTCTTGGGGAATTCCCCCGTACTGGGTACACCGATAAACTCATCTTT.

The sample holds a few counts of this clone. The protein in TCRdb stems from a much larger clone and differs at residue 7 from this DNA's translation, likely a read error; here the protein is translated from the DNA. The chain links TRDV3 to TRDJ1; 7 bases align to TRDD3. The J gene is absent in TCRdb and was assigned here via DNA matching to germline. In germline, CDR1 is TVYSNPD, CDR2 GDNSRS (reference sequence). The CDR3 contains 13 residues. V lost 5 bases, J lost 10 bases, and 16 bases stayed unmatched. In DNA, the CDR3 is TGTGCCAAACGAGGGAGGACTGGGGATGGACTCATCTTT. This codes for CAKRGRTGDGLIF.

In this sample, this clone turned up many times. Only one base separates this from a far larger clonotype, so it likely reflects a read error. The same CDR3 is also encoded by other DNA sequences in this sample. The gene calls are TRDV2 and TRDJ1; the match to TRDD3 covers 8 bases. V trimming: 0 bases; J trimming: 0 bases; junction bases outside the gene matches: 32. The CDR3 contains 25 residues. CDR1 and CDR2 from the germline V gene are GEAIGNYY and EKD. The CDR3 DNA reads as TGTGCCTGTGACACCGGGAGCTTAGGGTTCTGGGAACTAACGACTGGGGGCCCGTACACCGATAAACTCATCTTT. Translated: CACDTGSLGFWELTTGGPYTDKLIF.

This clone was counted many times. The chain employs TRDV1 and TRDJ1; 9 bases match TRDD3. TCRdb supplies no J gene; here it was assigned by aligning the nucleotide sequence to germline. Germline trimming cut 5 bases from V and 0 bases from J; bases unmatched to any gene: 19. CDR1 TSWWSYY and CDR2 QGS come from the germline V gene. CDR3 length: 20 amino acids. The CDR3 here is CALGRPSRFPWGIYTDKLIF. Written as DNA, the CDR3 is TGTGCTCTTGGGAGGCCTTCCCGATTCCCCTGGGGGATTTACACCGATAAACTCATCTTT.

On this clone itself: The amino acid sequence in TCRdb belongs to a much larger clone and departs from this DNA's translation at residue 4, likely a sequencing read error; the sequence shown is translated from the DNA. This chain connects TRDV1 to TRDJ1; the D gene is possibly TRDD2 (6 bases). In the absence of a J gene in TCRdb, the DNA was matched to germline to assign it here. Germline V gene data show CDR1 as TSWWSYY and CDR2 as QGS. CDR3 length: 21 amino acids. This chain's CDR3 is CALREKVPYFLLGPSGDKLIF. Here the CDR3 DNA reads TGTGCTCTTAGGGAAAAAGTCCCCTACTTCCTTCTTGGACCCTCGGGGGATAAACTCATCTTT.

A few counts support this clone. The protein recorded in TCRdb matches a much larger clone and deviates from this DNA's translation at residue 18, suggesting a read error; the protein here is obtained by translating the DNA. The genes are TRDV1 and TRDJ1; D gene ambiguous. The J gene, absent from TCRdb, was called here by matching the DNA to germline. The CDR3 has 24 residues. V lost 0 bases and J lost 0, with 35 bases in between. Looked up from germline, CDR1 is TSWWSYY and CDR2 is QGS. In DNA form, the CDR3 reads TGTGCTCTTGGGGAACTTAAAGTACTAGAGCCATTACCTCGCGTACGCATCCACACCGATAAACTCATCTTT. Its translation: CALGELKVLEPLPRVRIHTDKLIF.

On this clone itself: Given a far larger clone just one base away, this is likely a sequencing read error. Within the sample, other DNA sequences also encode this same CDR3. This chain uses TRDV2 with TRDJ1; 7 bases fit TRDD3. No J gene is reported in TCRdb; it was inferred here by comparing the DNA with germline. J gave up 0 bases and V 6 bases, and 9 bases lay outside the gene matches. The CDR3 is made up of 15 amino acids. Germline V gene data show CDR1 as GEAIGNYY and CDR2 as EKD. This chain's CDR3 is CACRWGGPYTDKLIF. The CDR3 nucleotides read TGTGCCTGTCGCTGGGGGGGTCCATACACCGATAAACTCATCTTT.

To note about this clone: Translating this DNA gives a protein that differs at residue 21 from the TCRdb one, which belongs to a much larger clone; a read error is likely, and the protein shown is this translation. The V gene is TRDV3; the J gene was not called; the listed D gene, TRDD3, was not tested against the DNA. The CDR3 extends over 23 amino acids. Germline loops: CDR1 TVYSNPD, CDR2 GDNSRS (reference sequence). CDR3: CASLSTGGQTAKVGVRYTDKFIF. DNA for the CDR3: TGTGCCTCCCTCAGTACTGGGGGACAGACGGCGAAAGTGGGGGTGAGATACACCGATAAATTCATCTTT.

This clone was seen a handful of times. The mismatch at residue 14 between this DNA's translation and the TCRdb protein of a much larger clone likely reflects a read error; the protein shown is translated from the DNA. The CDR3 DNA sequence: TGTGCTCTTGGGGAAATCTTAGGGTACACCGATAAACTCACCTTT. Encoded protein: CALGEILGYTDKLTF. The genes are TRDV1 and TRDJ1; D gene unclear. Germline-derived CDR1 and CDR2 are TSWWSYY and QGS. The CDR3 contains 15 residues.

This clone is judged medium-sized. A much bigger clone sits one base away, suggesting this may be a read error. The chain joins TRDV2 to TRDJ1; the match to TRDD3 covers 8 bases. Germline CDR1 reads GEAIGNYY; CDR2 reads EKD. V was pared by 1 base and J by 7 bases, with 10 bases of the junction left unmatched. There are 15 residues in the CDR3. In DNA form, the CDR3 reads TGTGCCTGTGACACGGTAGGGCTGGGGGACCGTAAACTCATCTTT. This sequence encodes CACDTVGLGDRKLIF.

The chain uses TRAV38-2/DV8 and TRDJ1; 8 nucleotides match TRDD3. No J gene is reported in TCRdb; it was inferred here by comparing the DNA with germline. Germline V gene sequence: CDR1 TSESDYY, CDR2 QEAYKQQN. The CDR3 loop spans 19 amino acids. With V trimmed by 0 bases and J by 0 bases, 13 bases remained unmatched. The chain's CDR3 is CAYRSAPRGYTEYTDKLIF. CDR3 sequence (DNA): TGTGCTTATAGGAGCGCCCCCCGGGGATACACCGAGTACACCGATAAACTCATCTTT.

This clone was counted only a few times. The protein held in TCRdb is that of a much larger clone and does not match this DNA's translation at residue 13, likely because of a read error; the protein shown is translated from the DNA. The CDR3 reads CAYRSARRWDPLRGDTWSADKLIF. The DNA for the CDR3 is TGTGCTTATAGGAGCGCGAGACGTTGGGACCCTTTACGGGGGGATACTTGGTCGGCCGATAAACTCATCTTT. The rearrangement links TRAV38-2/DV8 to TRDJ1, with 9 bases identical to TRDD3. The J gene was not available in TCRdb and was assigned here by matching the DNA to germline segments. CDR1 is TSESDYY, CDR2 QEAYKQQN, per germline. The V segment lost 0 bases and the J segment 3 bases; nucleotides outside the gene matches: 30. CDR3 size: 24 residues.

This clone has ten or more counts. The chain carries TRDV1 and TRDJ1; 10 bases fit TRDD3. The J gene was missing in TCRdb and was found by matching the end of the DNA to germline. The CDR3 consists of 17 residues. Trimming cost V 3 bases and J 10 bases; bases outside gene matches: 17. Per germline, CDR1 TSWWSYY and CDR2 QGS. The CDR3 region is CALGEAWSSGGYVILIF. The CDR3 DNA reads as TGTGCTCTTGGGGAGGCGTGGTCCTCTGGGGGATATGTGATACTCATCTTT.

Many counts were recorded for this clone. The protein recorded in TCRdb matches a much larger clone and deviates from this DNA's translation at residue 11, suggesting a read error; the protein here is obtained by translating the DNA. The chain combines TRDV1 with TRDJ1; D is possibly TRDD3 (6 bases). The germline V gene has CDR1 TSWWSYY and CDR2 QGS. Trimming pared 2 bases from V and 0 bases from J, leaving 31 bases between. This CDR3 contains 22 residues. The CDR3 DNA reads TGTGCTCTTGGGGAAAACCAATTCAAGTACCGGGGGACACCTCTGTACACCGATAAACTCATCTTT. It specifies CALGENQFKYRGTPLYTDKLIF.

As to this clone: Translating this DNA gives a protein that differs at residue 16 from the TCRdb one, which belongs to a much larger clone; a read error is likely, and the protein shown is this translation. The V call is TRDV2, the J call TRDJ3, with TRDD3 matching 9 bases. Here the J gene was assigned by germline matching of the DNA, as TCRdb has none. The V gene's germline CDR1 is GEAIGNYY and CDR2 EKD. The CDR3 is 21 residues long. In nucleotides, the CDR3 is TGTGCCTGTGACACGGCGAGTACTGGGGGACTAAGCTCCTGGGACGCCCGACAGATGTTTTTC. This sequence encodes CACDTASTGGLSSWDARQMFF.